This TCR beta chain was retrieved from a study of shared clonotypes between healthy human individuals. Study outcomes and limitations: Naive subsets tended to show greater estimated richness than memory subsets. In the sorted subsets, rarefaction showed sequencing was incomplete despite large depth.

Assay execution proceeded at the deep level. The repertoire was sequenced with immunoSEQ multiplex PCR; TCRdb's copy has only in-frame clones and lacks some. The repertoire includes fewer than 1.4 million clones, 75% to 85% of them detected once, and roughly 0.57% sits in the top ten. The germline V gene encodes CDR1 SGDLS and CDR2 YYNGEE. This CDR3 region has 16 residues. The V end was cut by 3 bases, the J end by 4 bases, with 17 bases between. Concerning this clone itself: Antigen unknown.

The chain recombines TRBV9 with TRBJ2-1; no definite D call. The sequencing sample was made of memory CD4+ T cells from PBMCs. Stated subset: CD45RA-negative fraction. This TCR was recovered from a man aged 18 to 29 in good health. Some clones in this sample may be carry-over from other donors' samples. The CDR3 region is CASSAHSFPNYNEQFF. The CDR3, as DNA: TGTGCCAGCAGCGCTCACTCCTTTCCTAATTACAATGAGCAGTTCTTC.